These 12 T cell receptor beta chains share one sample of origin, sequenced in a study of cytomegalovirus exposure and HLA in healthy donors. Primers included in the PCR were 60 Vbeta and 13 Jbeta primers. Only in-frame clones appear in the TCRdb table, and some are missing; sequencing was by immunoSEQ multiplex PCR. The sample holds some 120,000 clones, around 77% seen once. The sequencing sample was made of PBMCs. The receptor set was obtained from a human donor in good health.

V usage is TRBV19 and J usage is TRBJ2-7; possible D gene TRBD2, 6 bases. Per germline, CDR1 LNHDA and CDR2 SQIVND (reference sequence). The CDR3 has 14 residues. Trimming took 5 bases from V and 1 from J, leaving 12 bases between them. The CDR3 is CASSRDWKSYEQYF. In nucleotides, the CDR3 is TGTGCCAGTAGTCGGGACTGGAAGTCCTACGAGCAGTACTTC.

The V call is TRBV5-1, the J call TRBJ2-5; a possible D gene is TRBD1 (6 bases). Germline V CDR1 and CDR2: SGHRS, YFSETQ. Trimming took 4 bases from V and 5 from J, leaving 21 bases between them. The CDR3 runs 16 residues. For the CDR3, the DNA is TGCGCCAGCAGCGGGGGCTCGGGTCTGGGGGCGGAGACCCAGTACTTC. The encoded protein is CASSGGSGLGAETQYF. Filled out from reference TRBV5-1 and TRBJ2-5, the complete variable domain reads KAGVTQTPRYLIKTRGQQVTLSCSPISGHRSVSWYQQTPGQGLQFLFEYFSETQRNKGNFPGRFSGRQFSNSRSEMNVSTLELGDSALYLCASSGGSGLGAETQYFGPGTRLLVL.

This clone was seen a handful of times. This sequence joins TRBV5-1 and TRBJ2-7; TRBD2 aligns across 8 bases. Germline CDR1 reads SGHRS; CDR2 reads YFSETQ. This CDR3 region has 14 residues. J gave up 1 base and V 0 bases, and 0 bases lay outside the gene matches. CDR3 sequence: CASSLVAGSYEQYF. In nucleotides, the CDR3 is TGCGCCAGCAGCTTGGTAGCGGGGTCCTACGAGCAGTACTTC.

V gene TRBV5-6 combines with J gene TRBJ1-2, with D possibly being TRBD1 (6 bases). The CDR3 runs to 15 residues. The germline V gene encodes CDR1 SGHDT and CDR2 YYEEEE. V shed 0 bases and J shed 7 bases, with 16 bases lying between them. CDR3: CASSLALRTERGYTF. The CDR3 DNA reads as TGTGCCAGCAGCTTGGCCCTAAGGACAGAGCGTGGCTACACCTTC.

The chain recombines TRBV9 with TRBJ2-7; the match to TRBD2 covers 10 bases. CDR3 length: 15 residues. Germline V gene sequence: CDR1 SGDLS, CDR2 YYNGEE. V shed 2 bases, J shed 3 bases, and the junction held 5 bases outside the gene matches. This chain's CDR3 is CASSVASGSYYEQYF. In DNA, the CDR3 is TGTGCCAGCAGCGTGGCTAGCGGGAGTTACTACGAGCAGTACTTC.

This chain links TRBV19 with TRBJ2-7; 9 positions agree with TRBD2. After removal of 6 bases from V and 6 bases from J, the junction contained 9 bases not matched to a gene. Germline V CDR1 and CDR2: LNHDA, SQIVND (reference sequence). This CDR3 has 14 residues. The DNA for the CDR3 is TGTGCCAGTAGACCCTCCGGGACTAGCATCGAGCAGTACTTC. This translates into CASRPSGTSIEQYF.

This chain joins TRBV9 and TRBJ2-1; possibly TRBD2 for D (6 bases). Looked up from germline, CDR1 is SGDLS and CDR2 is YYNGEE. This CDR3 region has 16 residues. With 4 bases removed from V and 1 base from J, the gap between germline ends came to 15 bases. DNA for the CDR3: TGTGCCAGCAGCCCCCCCGCGACTAGTTCCTACAATGAGCAGTTCTTC. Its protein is CASSPPATSSYNEQFF. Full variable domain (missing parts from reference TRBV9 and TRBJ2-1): DSGVTQTPKHLITATGQRVTLRCSPRSGDLSVYWYQQSLDQGLQFLIQYYNGEERAKGNILERFSAQQFPDLHSELNLSSLELGDSALYFCASSPPATSSYNEQFFGPGTRLTVL.

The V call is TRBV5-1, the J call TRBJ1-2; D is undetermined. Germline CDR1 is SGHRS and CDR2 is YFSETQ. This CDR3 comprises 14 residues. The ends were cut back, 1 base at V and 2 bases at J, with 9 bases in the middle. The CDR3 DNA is TGCGCCAGCAGCTTGTTCGGGGAAAACTATGGCTACACCTTC. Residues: CASSLFGENYGYTF.

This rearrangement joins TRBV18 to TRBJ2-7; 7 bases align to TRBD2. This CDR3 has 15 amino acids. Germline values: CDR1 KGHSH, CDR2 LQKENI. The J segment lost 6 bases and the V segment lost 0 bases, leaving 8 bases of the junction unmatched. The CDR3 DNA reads TGTGCCAGCTCACCACCCGCTACTAGCGCCCGCGAGCAGTACTTC. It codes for CASSPPATSAREQYF. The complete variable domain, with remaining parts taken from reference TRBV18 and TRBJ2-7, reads NAGVMQNPRHLVRRRGQEARLRCSPMKGHSHVYWYRQLPEEGLKFMVYLQKENIIDESGMPKERFSAEFPKEGPSILRIQQVVRGDSAAYFCASSPPATSAREQYFGPGTRLTVT.

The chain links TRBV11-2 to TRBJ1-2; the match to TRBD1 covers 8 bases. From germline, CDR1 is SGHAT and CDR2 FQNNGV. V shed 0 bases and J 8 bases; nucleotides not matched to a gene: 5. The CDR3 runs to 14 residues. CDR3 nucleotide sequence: TGTGCCAGCAGCTTAGAGGTCAGGGGGCGAGGCTACACCTTC. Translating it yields CASSLEVRGRGYTF.

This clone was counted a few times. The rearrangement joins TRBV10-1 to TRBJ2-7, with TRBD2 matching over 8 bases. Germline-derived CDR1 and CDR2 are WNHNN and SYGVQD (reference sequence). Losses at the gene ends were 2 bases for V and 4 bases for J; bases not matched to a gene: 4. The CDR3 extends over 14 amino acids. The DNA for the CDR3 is TGCGCCAGCAGTGAGACTAGCGGTTTATACGAGCAGTACTTC. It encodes CASSETSGLYEQYF.

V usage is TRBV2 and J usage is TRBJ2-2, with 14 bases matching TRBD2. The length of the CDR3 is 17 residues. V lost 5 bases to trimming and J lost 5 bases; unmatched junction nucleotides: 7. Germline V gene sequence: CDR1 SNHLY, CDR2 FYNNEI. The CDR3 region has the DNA TGTGCCAGCAGTCCTAGGACTAGCGGGAGGCGTACCGGGGAGCTGTTTTTT. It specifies CASSPRTSGRRTGELFF.